This T cell receptor beta chain came from a study of Tregs in tolerant kidney transplant recipients. Overall study findings and caveats: The small number of patients limits these findings pending further validation. Biological reproducibility was not directly addressed, but technical replication error appeared minimal. The most relevant donor-specific Treg TCRbeta repertoire apparently came from expansion with activated donor B cells.

Sequenced by immunoSEQ multiplex PCR; TCRdb stores in-frame clones only, minus some. Among some 110,000 clones listed, roughly 92% were seen once. Thawed PBMCs were FACS-sorted into unstimulated CD4+CD25+CD127- regulatory T cells, CD4+CD25- non-regulatory cells, CD4 and CD8 cells. In regard to this clone: No antigen is known for it.

The CDR3 totals 14 residues. Germline V gives CDR1 KGHSH, CDR2 LQKENI. The ends lost 5 bases at V and 3 bases at J; junction bases unmatched: 6. This rearrangement joins TRBV18 to TRBJ1-2; 7 nucleotides agree with TRBD1. Sequenced: CD4+ T cells from blood. The sequence derives from a human donor in good health. The CDR3 is CASSGGGADYGYTF. CDR3 coding DNA: TGTGCCAGCTCAGGAGGGGGCGCAGACTATGGCTACACCTTC. The full variable domain, in which reference TRBV18 and TRBJ1-2 provide the parts outside the CDR3, is NAGVMQNPRHLVRRRGQEARLRCSPMKGHSHVYWYRQLPEEGLKFMVYLQKENIIDESGMPKERFSAEFPKEGPSILRIQQVVRGDSAAYFCASSGGGADYGYTFGSGTRLTVV.